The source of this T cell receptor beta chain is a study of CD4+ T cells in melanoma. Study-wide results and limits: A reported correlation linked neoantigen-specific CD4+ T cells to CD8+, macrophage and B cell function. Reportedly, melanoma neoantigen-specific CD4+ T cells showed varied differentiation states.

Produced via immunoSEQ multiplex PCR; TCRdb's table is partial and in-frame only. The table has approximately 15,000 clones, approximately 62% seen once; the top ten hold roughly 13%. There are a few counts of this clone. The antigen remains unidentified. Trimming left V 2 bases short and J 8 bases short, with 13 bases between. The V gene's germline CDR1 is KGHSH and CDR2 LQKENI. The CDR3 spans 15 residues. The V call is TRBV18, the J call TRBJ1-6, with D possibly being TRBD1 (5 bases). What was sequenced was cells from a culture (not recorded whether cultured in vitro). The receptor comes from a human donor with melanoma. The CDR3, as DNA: TGTGCCAGCTCACCAGTCGGGGGGATAGATTCACCCCTCCACTTT. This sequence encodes CASSPVGGIDSPLHF.